The next 23 T cell receptor beta chains were all read from a single sample in a study of T cell repertoires in cytomegalovirus infection. In TCRdb, the reads were re-called with MiXCR into one record per CDR3 protein. The sample shows around 450,000 distinct CDR3 sequences, about 33% of them seen only once. The specimen was PBMCs. These TCRs come from a human donor in good health (CMV status not recorded). Some clones in this sample may be carry-over from other donors' samples.

This sequence joins TRBV20-1 and TRBJ1-5; TRBD1 is a possible D gene (5 bases). Trimming removed 7 bases from V and 2 bases from J, with 15 bases in between. The CDR3 extends over 14 amino acids. From germline, CDR1 is DFQATT and CDR2 SNEGSKA (reference sequence). The CDR3 nucleotides read TGCAGTGTGAGGGGCGGGGGGGGCAATCAGCCCCAGCATTTT. The encoded protein is CSVRGGGGNQPQHF.

The chain is built from TRBV6-1 and TRBJ2-5; the D gene is possibly TRBD2 (5 bases). Trimming cost V 7 bases and J 5 bases, with 8 bases left between them. The CDR3 is made up of 11 amino acids. Germline V gene data show CDR1 as MNHNS and CDR2 as SASEGT. CDR3 sequence: CASTSGETQYF. The CDR3 DNA sequence: TGTGCCAGCACCTCGGGGGAGACCCAGTACTTC.

The rearrangement joins TRBV2 to TRBJ2-1; tentatively, D is TRBD1 or TRBD2 (6 bases each). V dropped 6 bases and J dropped 8 bases, with 14 bases sitting between them. Germline CDR1 and CDR2: SNHLY and FYNNEI. This CDR3 contains 13 residues. CDR3 sequence: CASREGGAYEQFF. The CDR3 DNA reads TGTGCCAGCAGAGAGGGGGGCGCCTATGAGCAGTTCTTC.

The chain combines TRBV7-8 with TRBJ1-2; the match to TRBD1 covers 11 bases. The V gene end was trimmed by 3 bases and the J gene end by 5 bases; junction bases not matched to a gene: 5. The CDR3 is 15 amino acids. Germline values: CDR1 SGHVS, CDR2 FQNEAQ. The CDR3 here is CASSLGQGVEYGYTF. DNA for the CDR3: TGTGCCAGCAGCTTGGGACAGGGGGTGGAATATGGCTACACCTTC. The full variable domain, completed using reference TRBV7-8 and TRBJ1-2, is GAGVSQSPRYKVAKRGQDVALRCDPISGHVSLFWYQQALGQGPEFLTYFQNEAQLDKSGLPSDRFFAERPEGSVSTLKIQRTQQEDSAVYLCASSLGQGVEYGYTFGSGTRLTVV.

The chain joins TRBV4-1 to TRBJ1-5; TRBD1 agrees at 7 bases. The CDR3 covers 14 residues. Germline V gene lookup returns CDR1 MGHRA and CDR2 YSYEKL. V gave up 1 base and J gave up 6 bases; unmatched junction bases: 3. The CDR3 region has the DNA TGCGCCAGCAGCCAAGGACAGGGTACTCAGCCCCAGCATTTT. Translation gives CASSQGQGTQPQHF.

There are many counts of this clonotype. The V and J genes are TRBV7-2 and TRBJ2-7, with D uncertain. Germline lookup yields CDR1 SGHTA and CDR2 FQGNSA. The CDR3 contains 13 residues. The V end lost 2 bases, the J end lost 11 bases, and 16 bases lay between the germline ends. CDR3 in amino acids: CASSLLAGKTKYF. CDR3 in DNA: TGTGCCAGCAGCTTATTGGCAGGTAAAACAAAGTACTTC.

The chain joins TRBV6-6 to TRBJ1-2, with 9 bases matching TRBD1. Germline V CDR1 and CDR2: MNHNY, SVGAGI (reference sequence). V shed 2 bases, J shed 5 bases, and the junction held 9 bases outside the gene matches. This CDR3 region has 16 residues. The CDR3 DNA reads TGTGCCAGCAGTTACGGGGACAGGGCCCGGGGATATGGCTACACCTTC. Protein sequence: CASSYGDRARGYGYTF.

This clonotype has only a few counts. The chain uses TRBV14 and TRBJ2-7; the D call may be TRBD1 or TRBD2 (6 bases each). Germline values: CDR1 SGHDN, CDR2 FVKESK. The CDR3 is made up of 14 amino acids. V was pared by 1 base and J by 2 bases, with 9 bases between. CDR3 loop: CASSQVEGAYEQYF. Here the CDR3 DNA reads TGTGCCAGCAGCCAAGTGGAGGGGGCCTACGAGCAGTACTTC.

A word on this clonotype: At one boundary the junction diverges from the germline segment, which might be a read error. V and J are TRBV19 and TRBJ1-6; the D is unclear. Germline values: CDR1 LNHDA, CDR2 SQIVND (reference sequence). The CDR3 is 11 residues long. This chain's CDR3 is CASSTGLRRAF. The CDR3 DNA sequence: TGTGCCAGTAGTACCGGGTTGCGACGGGCGTTT.

This clonotype has just a few counts. The chain employs TRBV12-3 or TRBV12-4 and TRBJ1-5, with D uncertain. Between the trimmed V and J ends, which lost 4 bases and 5 bases, there was a span of 9 bases. The CDR3 length is 13 residues. The CDR3 nucleotides read TGTGCCAGCAGTTCTGACTGGTATCAGCCCCAGCATTTT. Protein: CASSSDWYQPQHF.

Points on this clonotype: Mismatch with germline at one junction end may stem from a read error. The chain links TRBV19 to TRBJ2-2; possible D gene TRBD2, 5 bases. CDR3 length: 13 amino acids. The germline CDR1 and CDR2 sequences are LNHDA and SQIVND (reference sequence). CDR3: CASSSVAAGEQVF. DNA of the CDR3: TGTGCCAGTAGTAGCGTAGCAGCCGGGGAGCAGGTTTTT.

There are many counts of this clonotype. The chain carries TRBV12-3 or TRBV12-4 and TRBJ2-3; D remains ambiguous. CDR3 length: 14 residues. The V end lost 4 bases, the J end lost 2 bases, and 10 bases lay between the germline ends. The CDR3 loop is CASSSILFTDTQYF. The CDR3 DNA follows: TGTGCCAGCAGTTCAATATTGTTCACAGATACGCAGTATTTT.

This chain joins TRBV7-9 and TRBJ2-7; D possibly uses TRBD1 or TRBD2 (6 bases each). Trimming removed 5 bases from V and 3 bases from J, with 11 bases in between. The CDR3 has 13 residues. Germline CDR1 is SEHNR and CDR2 is FQNEAQ (reference sequence). Here the CDR3 DNA reads TGTGCCAGCAGCGAGGGGGGCCTCTACGAGCAGTACTTC. Protein product: CASSEGGLYEQYF.

As to this clonotype: This CDR3 is missing its conserved last phenylalanine or tryptophan, likely due to a read error. The V gene is TRBV18, the J gene TRBJ2-1; 9 bases agree with TRBD1. The CDR3 length is 16 residues. Germline trimming cut 3 bases from V and 4 bases from J; bases unmatched to any gene: 7. The germline CDR1 and CDR2 sequences are KGHSH and LQKENI. As DNA, the CDR3 is TGTGCCAGCTCACCCCCGAGAGGGACAGGGTACAATGAGCAGTTCTTA. This translates into CASSPPRGTGYNEQFL.

The V gene is TRBV28, the J gene TRBJ1-5; possibly TRBD1 for D (5 bases). Germline V gene data show CDR1 as MDHEN and CDR2 as SYDVKM. The CDR3 covers 14 residues. Trimming removed 6 bases from V and 2 bases from J, with 11 bases in between. Here the CDR3 DNA reads TGTGCCAGCAGAGTGGACACTCGCAATCAGCCCCAGCATTTT. This encodes CASRVDTRNQPQHF.

The genes are TRBV6-6 and TRBJ2-1; 7 bases fit TRBD1. This CDR3 comprises 17 residues. J lost 7 bases, V lost 6 bases, and 18 bases had no gene match. Germline V gives CDR1 MNHNY, CDR2 SVGAGI (reference sequence). The CDR3, as DNA: TGTGCCAGCAGCCAGAAGGGGGCTACTCTACTTGGGAATGAGCAGTTCTTC. It codes for CASSQKGATLLGNEQFF.

This clonotype was counted a few times. This sequence joins TRBV6-6 and TRBJ1-5; D perhaps matches TRBD1 (6 bases). The germline V gene has CDR1 MNHNY and CDR2 SVGAGI (reference sequence). This CDR3 has 15 residues. Deletions cut 7 bases from V and 3 bases from J, with 16 bases between. The CDR3 loop is CASTTPGGANQPQHF. CDR3 coding DNA: TGTGCCAGCACCACCCCTGGGGGCGCCAATCAGCCCCAGCATTTT.

V usage is TRBV20-1 and J usage is TRBJ2-2; 7 bases map to TRBD2. CDR3 size: 18 residues. The germline V gene encodes CDR1 DFQATT and CDR2 SNEGSKA (reference sequence). The ends lost 3 bases at V and 2 bases at J; junction bases unmatched: 15. The CDR3 is CSASSPLPGTTNTGELFF. In DNA form, the CDR3 reads TGCAGTGCTAGCTCCCCTCTCCCCGGGACTACTAACACCGGGGAGCTGTTTTTT.

This sequence joins TRBV28 and TRBJ2-4; possibly TRBD2 for D (5 bases). Germline CDR1 is MDHEN and CDR2 is SYDVKM. The CDR3 sequence is 13 residues long. The V end lost 7 bases, the J end lost 8 bases, and 15 bases lay between the germline ends. The CDR3 reads CASTSPPVDIQYF. Written as DNA, the CDR3 is TGTGCCAGCACTAGCCCCCCGGTGGACATTCAGTACTTC.

The chain carries TRBV11-2 and TRBJ1-4; tentative D call: TRBD1 (6 bases). The CDR3 consists of 15 residues. CDR1 and CDR2 from the germline V gene are SGHAT and FQNNGV. V lost 4 bases, J lost 0 bases, and 9 bases lay in between. CDR3 protein: CASSSWTATNEKLFF. CDR3 DNA sequence: TGTGCCAGCAGCTCTTGGACAGCAACTAATGAAAAACTGTTTTTT. Looking up the rest from reference TRBV11-2 and TRBJ1-4 gives the full variable domain: EAGVAQSPRYKIIEKRQSVAFWCNPISGHATLYWYQQILGQGPKLLIQFQNNGVVDDSQLPKDRFSAERLKGVDSTLKIQPAKLEDSAVYLCASSSWTATNEKLFFGSGTQLSVL.

V and J are TRBV9 and TRBJ1-6; a possible D gene is TRBD1 (5 bases). This CDR3 contains 15 residues. The V end lost 0 bases, the J end lost 6 bases, and 10 bases lay between the germline ends. Germline V gene data show CDR1 as SGDLS and CDR2 as YYNGEE. The CDR3 here is CASSVAEGPNSPLHF. In DNA, the CDR3 is TGTGCCAGCAGCGTAGCTGAGGGGCCTAATTCACCCCTCCACTTT.

This clonotype was seen a handful of times. The rearrangement joins TRBV7-2 to TRBJ2-3, with 7 bases aligning to TRBD1. J was trimmed by 4 bases and V by 5 bases; bases with no gene match: 9. Germline V gene data show CDR1 as SGHTA and CDR2 as FQGNSA. This CDR3 spans 15 amino acids. CDR3 DNA sequence: TGTGCCAGCAGCCCGTTTGGGCAGGGGGCAGATACGCAGTATTTT. This encodes CASSPFGQGADTQYF.

The chain recombines TRBV6-2 or TRBV6-3 with TRBJ1-6; possible D gene TRBD1, 5 bases. Germline CDR1 and CDR2: MNHEY and SVGEGT. Trimming removed 4 bases at V and 0 bases at J, with 16 bases between. The CDR3 is made up of 18 amino acids. CDR3 sequence: CASSFTWTGLSYNSPLHF. The CDR3 DNA is TGTGCCAGCAGTTTTACCTGGACGGGGCTCTCCTATAATTCACCCCTCCACTTT.